One and the same sample provided the 3 T cell receptor beta chains below, sequenced in a study of blood T cell repertoires in COVID-19. The repertoire was sequenced with immunoSEQ multiplex PCR; TCRdb's copy has only in-frame clones and lacks some. This sample has about 200,000 clones; 75% to 90% occur once, and the top ten carry around 2.2%. The sequencing sample was made of peripheral blood. These receptors were taken from a man aged 30 to 45 who had recovered from COVID-19.

This clone appeared once. The rearrangement uses TRBV30 and TRBJ2-7; possibly TRBD1 for D (5 bases). Trimming stripped 2 bases from V and 3 bases from J, with 8 bases between. Germline V gives CDR1 GTSNPN, CDR2 SVGIG (reference sequence). The CDR3 loop spans 12 amino acids. CDR3 sequence (DNA): TGTGCCTGGAGTTATGACAGCTACGAGCAGTACTTC. Residues: CAWSYDSYEQYF.

The chain combines TRBV2 with TRBJ1-1, with 7 bases matching TRBD1. The CDR3 runs 12 residues. Trimming at V came to 8 bases and at J to 7 bases, leaving 7 bases not matched to a gene. Germline CDR1 is SNHLY and CDR2 is FYNNEI. This CDR3 is CASCRGRSEAFF. The CDR3 DNA reads as TGTGCCAGCTGTAGGGGGCGAAGTGAAGCTTTCTTT.

This clone came up once. V and J are TRBV30 and TRBJ2-4; the D gene is possibly TRBD1 (5 bases). Germline assignment: CDR1 GTSNPN and CDR2 SVGIG (reference sequence). V was clipped by 5 bases and J by 0 bases, with 14 bases between them. This CDR3 contains 15 residues. The CDR3 bases are TGTGCCTGGGGGAAAGGGGAACTAGCCAAAAACATTCAGTACTTC. Protein sequence: CAWGKGELAKNIQYF.